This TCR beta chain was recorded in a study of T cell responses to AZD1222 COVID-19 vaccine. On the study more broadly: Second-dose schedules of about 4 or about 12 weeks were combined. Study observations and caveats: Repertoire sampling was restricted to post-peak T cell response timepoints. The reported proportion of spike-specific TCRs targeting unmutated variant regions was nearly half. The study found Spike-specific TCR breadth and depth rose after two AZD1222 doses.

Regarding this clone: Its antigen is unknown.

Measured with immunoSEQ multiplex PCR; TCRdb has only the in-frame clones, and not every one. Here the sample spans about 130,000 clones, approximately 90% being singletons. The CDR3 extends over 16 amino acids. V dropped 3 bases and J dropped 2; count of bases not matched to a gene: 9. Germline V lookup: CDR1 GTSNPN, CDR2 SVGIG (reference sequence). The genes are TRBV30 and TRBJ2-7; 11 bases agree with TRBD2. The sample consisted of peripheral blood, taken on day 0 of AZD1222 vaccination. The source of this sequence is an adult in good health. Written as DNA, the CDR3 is TGTGCCTGGAGGCCCCCAGCTAGCGGGGGGACCTACGAGCAGTACTTC. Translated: CAWRPPASGGTYEQYF.